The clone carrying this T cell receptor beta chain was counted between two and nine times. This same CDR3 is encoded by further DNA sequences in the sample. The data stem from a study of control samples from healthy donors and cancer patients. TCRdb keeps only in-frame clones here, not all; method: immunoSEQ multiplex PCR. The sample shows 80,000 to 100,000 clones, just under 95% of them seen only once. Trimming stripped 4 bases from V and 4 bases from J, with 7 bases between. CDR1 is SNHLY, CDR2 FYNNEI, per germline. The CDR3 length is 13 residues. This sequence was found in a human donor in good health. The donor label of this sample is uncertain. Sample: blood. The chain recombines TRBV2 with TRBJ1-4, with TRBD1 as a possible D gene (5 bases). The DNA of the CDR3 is TGTGCCAGCAGTGGACAGTTTAATGAAAAACTGTTTTTT. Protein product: CASSGQFNEKLFF.